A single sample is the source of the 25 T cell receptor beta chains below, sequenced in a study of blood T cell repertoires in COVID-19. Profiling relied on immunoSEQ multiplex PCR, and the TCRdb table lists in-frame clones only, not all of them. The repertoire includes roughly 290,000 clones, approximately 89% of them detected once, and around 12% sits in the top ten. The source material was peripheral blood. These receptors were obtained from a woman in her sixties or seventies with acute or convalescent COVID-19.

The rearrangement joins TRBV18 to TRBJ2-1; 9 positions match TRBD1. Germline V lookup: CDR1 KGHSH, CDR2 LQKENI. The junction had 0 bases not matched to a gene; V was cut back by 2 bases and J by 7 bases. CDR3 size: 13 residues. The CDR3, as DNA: TGTGCCAGCTCACCAGGGACAGGGAATGAGCAGTTCTTC. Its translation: CASSPGTGNEQFF.

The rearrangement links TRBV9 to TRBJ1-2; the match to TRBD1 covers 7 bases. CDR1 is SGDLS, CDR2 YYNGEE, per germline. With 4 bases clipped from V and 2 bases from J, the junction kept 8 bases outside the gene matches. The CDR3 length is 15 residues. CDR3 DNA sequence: TGTGCCAGCAGCAGATCCGACAGGGCGAACTATGGCTACACCTTC. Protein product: CASSRSDRANYGYTF.

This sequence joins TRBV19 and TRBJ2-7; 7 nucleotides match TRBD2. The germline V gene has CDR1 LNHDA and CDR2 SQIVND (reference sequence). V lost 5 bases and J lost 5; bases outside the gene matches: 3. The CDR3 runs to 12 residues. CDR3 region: CASSPGGNEQYF. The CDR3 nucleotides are TGTGCCAGTAGTCCGGGAGGTAACGAGCAGTACTTC.

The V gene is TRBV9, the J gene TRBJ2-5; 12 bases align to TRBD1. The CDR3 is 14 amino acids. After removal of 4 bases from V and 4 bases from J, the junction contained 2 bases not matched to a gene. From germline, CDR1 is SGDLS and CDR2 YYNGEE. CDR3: CASSKGQGAETQYF. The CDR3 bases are TGTGCCAGCAGCAAGGGACAGGGGGCAGAGACCCAGTACTTC.

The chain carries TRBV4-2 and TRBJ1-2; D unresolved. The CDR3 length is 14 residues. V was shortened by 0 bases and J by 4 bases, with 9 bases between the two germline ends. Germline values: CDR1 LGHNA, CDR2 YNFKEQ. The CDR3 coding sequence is TGTGCCAGCAGCCAAGATGGGCAGAGCTATGGCTACACCTTC. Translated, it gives CASSQDGQSYGYTF.

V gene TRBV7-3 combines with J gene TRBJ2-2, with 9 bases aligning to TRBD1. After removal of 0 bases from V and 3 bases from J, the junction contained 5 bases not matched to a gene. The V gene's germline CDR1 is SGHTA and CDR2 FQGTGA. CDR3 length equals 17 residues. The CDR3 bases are TGTGCCAGCAGCTTAACGAGGACAGGGGCGGACACCGGGGAGCTGTTTTTT. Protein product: CASSLTRTGADTGELFF.

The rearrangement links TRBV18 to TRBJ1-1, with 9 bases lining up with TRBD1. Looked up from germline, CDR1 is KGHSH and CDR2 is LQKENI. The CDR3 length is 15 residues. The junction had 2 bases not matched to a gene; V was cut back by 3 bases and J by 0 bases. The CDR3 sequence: CASSPTGGVNTEAFF. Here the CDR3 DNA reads TGTGCCAGCTCACCGACAGGGGGGGTGAACACTGAAGCTTTCTTT.

The CDR3 sequence is CASSQERMGGELFF. DNA for the CDR3: TGCGCCAGCAGCCAAGAGAGGATGGGCGGGGAGCTGTTTTTT. The genes are TRBV4-3 and TRBJ2-2; no clear D gene. The CDR3 is 14 residues long. V was shortened by 0 bases and J by 7 bases, with 9 bases between the two germline ends. Germline V CDR1 and CDR2: LGHNA, YSLEER.

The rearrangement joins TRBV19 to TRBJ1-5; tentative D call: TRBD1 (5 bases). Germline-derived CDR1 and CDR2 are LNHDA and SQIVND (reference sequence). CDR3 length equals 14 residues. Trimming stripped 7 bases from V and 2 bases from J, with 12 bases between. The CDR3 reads CASKWQGGNQPQHF. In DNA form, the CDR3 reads TGTGCCAGTAAATGGCAGGGTGGCAATCAGCCCCAGCATTTT.

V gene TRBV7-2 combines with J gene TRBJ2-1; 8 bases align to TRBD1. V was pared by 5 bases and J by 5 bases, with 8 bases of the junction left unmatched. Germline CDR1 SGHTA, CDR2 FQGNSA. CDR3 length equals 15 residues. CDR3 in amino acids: CASSPWTGKDNEQFF. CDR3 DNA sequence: TGTGCCAGCAGCCCTTGGACAGGGAAAGACAATGAGCAGTTCTTC.

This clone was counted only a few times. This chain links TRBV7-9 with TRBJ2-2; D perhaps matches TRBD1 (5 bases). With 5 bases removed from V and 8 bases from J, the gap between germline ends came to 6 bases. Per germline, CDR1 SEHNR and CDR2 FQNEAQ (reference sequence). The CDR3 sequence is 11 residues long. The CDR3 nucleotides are TGTGCCAGCAGCCGGACAGGGGAGCTGTTTTTT. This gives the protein CASSRTGELFF.

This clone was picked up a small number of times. CDR3 in amino acids: CASSNNRGRNTEAFF. For the CDR3, the DNA is TGTGCCAGCAGTAACAACAGGGGTAGGAACACTGAAGCTTTCTTT. V and J are TRBV28 and TRBJ1-1; TRBD1 matches 7 bases. CDR1 MDHEN and CDR2 SYDVKM come from the germline V gene. This CDR3 spans 15 amino acids. The trim removed 5 bases at V and 1 base at J, leaving 7 bases unmatched.

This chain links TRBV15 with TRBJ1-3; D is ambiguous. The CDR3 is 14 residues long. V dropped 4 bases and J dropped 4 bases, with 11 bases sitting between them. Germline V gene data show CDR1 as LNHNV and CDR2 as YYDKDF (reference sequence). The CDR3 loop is CATSTQDGGNTIYF. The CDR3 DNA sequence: TGTGCCACCAGCACCCAAGACGGGGGAAACACCATATATTTT.

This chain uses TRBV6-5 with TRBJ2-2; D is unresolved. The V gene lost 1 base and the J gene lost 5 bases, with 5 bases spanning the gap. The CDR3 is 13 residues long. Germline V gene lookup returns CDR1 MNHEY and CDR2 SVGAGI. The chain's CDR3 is CASSYWATGELFF. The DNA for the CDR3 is TGTGCCAGCAGTTACTGGGCTACCGGGGAGCTGTTTTTT.

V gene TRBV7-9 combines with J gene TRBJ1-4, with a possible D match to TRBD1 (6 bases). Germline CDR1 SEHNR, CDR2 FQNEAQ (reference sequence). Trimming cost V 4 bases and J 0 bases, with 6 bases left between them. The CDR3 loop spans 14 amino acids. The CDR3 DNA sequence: TGTGCCAGCAGCTGGACAGCAACTAATGAAAAACTGTTTTTT. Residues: CASSWTATNEKLFF.

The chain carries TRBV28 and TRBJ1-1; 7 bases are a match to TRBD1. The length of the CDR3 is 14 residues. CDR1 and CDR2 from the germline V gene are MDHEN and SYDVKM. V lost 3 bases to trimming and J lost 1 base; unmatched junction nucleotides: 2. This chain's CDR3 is CASSLGTANTEAFF. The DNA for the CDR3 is TGTGCCAGCAGTTTGGGGACAGCGAACACTGAAGCTTTCTTT.

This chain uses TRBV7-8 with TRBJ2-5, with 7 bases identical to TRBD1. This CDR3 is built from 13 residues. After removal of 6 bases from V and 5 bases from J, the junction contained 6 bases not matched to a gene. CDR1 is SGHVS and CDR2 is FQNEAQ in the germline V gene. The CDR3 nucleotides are TGTGCCAGCAGTCCTACAGGGGTCGAGACCCAGTACTTC. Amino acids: CASSPTGVETQYF. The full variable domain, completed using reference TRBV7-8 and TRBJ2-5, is GAGVSQSPRYKVAKRGQDVALRCDPISGHVSLFWYQQALGQGPEFLTYFQNEAQLDKSGLPSDRFFAERPEGSVSTLKIQRTQQEDSAVYLCASSPTGVETQYFGPGTRLLVL.

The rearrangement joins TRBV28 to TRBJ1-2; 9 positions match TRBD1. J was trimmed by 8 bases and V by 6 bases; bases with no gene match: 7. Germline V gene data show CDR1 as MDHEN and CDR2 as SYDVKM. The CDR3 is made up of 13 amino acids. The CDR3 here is CASRVQGARGYTF. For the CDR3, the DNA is TGTGCCAGCAGGGTACAGGGGGCGCGGGGCTACACCTTC.

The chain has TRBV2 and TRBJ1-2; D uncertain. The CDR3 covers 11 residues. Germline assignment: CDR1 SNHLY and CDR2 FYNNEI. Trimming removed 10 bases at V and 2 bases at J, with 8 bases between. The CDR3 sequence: CANRRNYGYTF. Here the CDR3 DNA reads TGTGCCAACAGACGGAACTATGGCTACACCTTC.

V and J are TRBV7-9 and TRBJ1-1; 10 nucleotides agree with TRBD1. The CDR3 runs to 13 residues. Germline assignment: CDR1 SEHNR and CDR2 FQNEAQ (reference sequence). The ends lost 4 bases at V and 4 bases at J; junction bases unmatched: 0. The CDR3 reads CASSWDRGTEAFF. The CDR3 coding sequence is TGTGCCAGCAGCTGGGACAGGGGCACTGAAGCTTTCTTT.

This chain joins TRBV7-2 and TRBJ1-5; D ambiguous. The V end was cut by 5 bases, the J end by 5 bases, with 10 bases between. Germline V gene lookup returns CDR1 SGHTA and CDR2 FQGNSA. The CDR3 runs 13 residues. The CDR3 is CASSLRFDQPQHF. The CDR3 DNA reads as TGTGCCAGCAGCCTGAGGTTTGATCAGCCCCAGCATTTT.

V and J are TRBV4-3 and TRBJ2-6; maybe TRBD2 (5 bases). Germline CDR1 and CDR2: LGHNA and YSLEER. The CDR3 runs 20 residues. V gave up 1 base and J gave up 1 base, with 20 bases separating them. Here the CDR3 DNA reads TGCGCCAGCAGCCAAGGACCGGTAGGACTGTTCTTATCTGGGGCCAACGTCCTGACTTTC. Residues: CASSQGPVGLFLSGANVLTF.

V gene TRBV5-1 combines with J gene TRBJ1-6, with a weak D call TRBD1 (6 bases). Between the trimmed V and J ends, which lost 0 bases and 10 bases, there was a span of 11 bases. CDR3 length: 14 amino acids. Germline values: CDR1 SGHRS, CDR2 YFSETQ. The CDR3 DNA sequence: TGCGCCAGCAGCTTGGACAGGGCGACGTCACCCCTCCACTTT. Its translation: CASSLDRATSPLHF.

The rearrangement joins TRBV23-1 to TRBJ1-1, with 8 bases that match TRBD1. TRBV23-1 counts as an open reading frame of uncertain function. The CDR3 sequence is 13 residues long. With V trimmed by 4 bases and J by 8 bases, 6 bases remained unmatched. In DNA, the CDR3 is TGCGCCAGCAGTCCCTCTGGACAGGGCGAAGCTTTCTTT. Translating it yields CASSPSGQGEAFF.

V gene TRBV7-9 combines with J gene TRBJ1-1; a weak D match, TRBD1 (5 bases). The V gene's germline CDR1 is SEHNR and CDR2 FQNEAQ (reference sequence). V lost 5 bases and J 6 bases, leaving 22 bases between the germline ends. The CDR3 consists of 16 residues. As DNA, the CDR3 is TGTGCCAGCAGCCGCAACCTGGGGGGGGTTGGCGCTGAAGCTTTCTTT. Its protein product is CASSRNLGGVGAEAFF.